The T cell receptor (beta chain) described here comes from a study of blood T cell repertoires in COVID-19. Study information: Material from acute and convalescent COVID-19 was sourced from the United States, Italy and Spain. PBMCs, B-cell-depleted T cells, or T cells provided the cDNA or gDNA that made up the material.

It was during active infection that Seattle patients were enrolled and then longitudinally followed. Methods used by the authors: Estimates of nucleated cell counts were drawn from the amplification of reference gene primers. TCRdb's table, derived via immunoSEQ multiplex PCR, lists solely in-frame clones and lacks some. V and J calls and clone size are those listed in that table; D and trimming were worked out from the DNA. Of tens of thousands of clones listed, roughly nine tenths are singletons. This CDR3 is built from 15 residues. Looked up from germline, CDR1 is SGHVS and CDR2 is FQNEAQ. The V gene end was trimmed by 3 bases and the J gene end by 4 bases; junction bases not matched to a gene: 5.

The chain carries TRBV7-8 and TRBJ2-7; TRBD2 matches at 11 bases. The specimen sequenced was peripheral blood. The source of this sequence is a man aged 50-59 years with COVID-19, enrolled during active disease. The CDR3 sequence: CASSFITSGGYEQYF. In DNA form, the CDR3 reads TGTGCCAGCAGCTTTATTACTAGCGGGGGTTACGAGCAGTACTTC.